Listed here are 4 T cell receptor beta chains from one sample, sequenced in a study of blood T cell repertoires in COVID-19. Profiled with immunoSEQ multiplex PCR; TCRdb holds only in-frame clones, not every one. The sample records over 200,000 clones, 86% being singletons. Specimen: PBMCs or T cells enriched from blood (not recorded which). The receptor source for this set is a man aged 18 to 30 who had recovered from COVID-19.

This rearrangement joins TRBV6-5 to TRBJ1-1; 7 nucleotides align to TRBD1. The CDR3 consists of 14 residues. The germline gives CDR1 MNHEY, CDR2 SVGAGI. Trimming cost V 0 bases and J 8 bases; bases outside gene matches: 6. This CDR3 is CASSYSGQTAEAFF. As DNA, the CDR3 is TGTGCCAGCAGTTACTCGGGACAGACCGCCGAAGCTTTCTTT.

This chain connects TRBV7-9 to TRBJ2-7; D ambiguous. Trimming cost V 3 bases and J 5 bases, with 8 bases left between them. The CDR3 is 12 amino acids. Germline V gene data show CDR1 as SEHNR and CDR2 as FQNEAQ (reference sequence). The CDR3 region has the DNA TGTGCCAGCAGCTTTTCTATCCACGAGCAGTACTTC. Its translation is CASSFSIHEQYF.

This rearrangement joins TRBV13 to TRBJ2-1; tentatively, D is TRBD1 (5 bases). In germline, CDR1 is PRHDT, CDR2 FYEKMQ (reference sequence). The CDR3 has 17 amino acids. V was shortened by 5 bases and J by 5 bases, with 22 bases between the two germline ends. The CDR3 reads CASSQTYRRSYNNEQFF. CDR3 nucleotide sequence: TGTGCCAGCAGCCAAACCTACAGGCGCTCATACAACAATGAGCAGTTCTTC.

This chain joins TRBV2 and TRBJ2-7, with a weak D call TRBD1 (6 bases). Germline CDR1 is SNHLY and CDR2 is FYNNEI. This CDR3 has 11 amino acids. Trimming pared 6 bases from V and 3 bases from J, leaving 6 bases between. The chain's CDR3 is CASRGHYEQYF. CDR3 bases: TGTGCCAGCAGGGGACACTACGAGCAGTACTTC.